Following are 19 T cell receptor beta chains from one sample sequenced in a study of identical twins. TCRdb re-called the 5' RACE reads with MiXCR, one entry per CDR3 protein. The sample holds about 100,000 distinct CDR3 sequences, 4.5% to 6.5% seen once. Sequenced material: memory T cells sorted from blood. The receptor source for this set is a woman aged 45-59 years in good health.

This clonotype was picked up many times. The CDR3 reads CASSAVGGPDTQYF. The CDR3, as DNA: TGTGCCAGCAGTGCGGTGGGAGGGCCAGATACGCAGTATTTT. The V and J genes are TRBV2 and TRBJ2-3; TRBD2 agrees at 7 bases. The CDR3 extends over 14 amino acids. Trimming took 4 bases from V and 4 from J; bases not matched to a gene: 5. Germline V gene lookup returns CDR1 SNHLY and CDR2 FYNNEI.

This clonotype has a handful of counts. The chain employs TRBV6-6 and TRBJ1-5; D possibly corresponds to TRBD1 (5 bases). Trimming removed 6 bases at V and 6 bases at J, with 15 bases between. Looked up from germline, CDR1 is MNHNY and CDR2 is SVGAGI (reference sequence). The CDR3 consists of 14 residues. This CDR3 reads CASSPPPRGQPQHF. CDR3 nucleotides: TGTGCCAGCAGCCCCCCCCCGAGGGGTCAGCCCCAGCATTTT.

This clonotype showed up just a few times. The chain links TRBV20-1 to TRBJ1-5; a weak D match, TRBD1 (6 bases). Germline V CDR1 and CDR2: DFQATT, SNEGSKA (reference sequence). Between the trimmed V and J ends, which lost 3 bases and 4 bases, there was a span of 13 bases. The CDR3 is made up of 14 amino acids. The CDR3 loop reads CSARSSGQNQPQHF. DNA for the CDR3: TGCAGTGCTAGGTCATCCGGACAGAATCAGCCCCAGCATTTT.

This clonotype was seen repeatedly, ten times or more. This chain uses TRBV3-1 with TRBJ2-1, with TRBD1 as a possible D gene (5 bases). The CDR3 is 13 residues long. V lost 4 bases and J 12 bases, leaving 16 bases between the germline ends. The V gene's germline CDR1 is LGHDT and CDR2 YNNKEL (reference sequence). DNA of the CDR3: TGTGCCAGCAGCCCGATGATGGGGCTGGGGCAGTTCTTC. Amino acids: CASSPMMGLGQFF.

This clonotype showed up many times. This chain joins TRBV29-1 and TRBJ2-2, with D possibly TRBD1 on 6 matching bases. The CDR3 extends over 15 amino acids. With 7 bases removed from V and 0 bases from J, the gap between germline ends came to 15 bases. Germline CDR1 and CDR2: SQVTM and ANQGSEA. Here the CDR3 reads CSARTANANTGELFF. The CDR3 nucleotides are TGCAGCGCTCGGACAGCTAATGCGAACACCGGGGAGCTGTTTTTT.

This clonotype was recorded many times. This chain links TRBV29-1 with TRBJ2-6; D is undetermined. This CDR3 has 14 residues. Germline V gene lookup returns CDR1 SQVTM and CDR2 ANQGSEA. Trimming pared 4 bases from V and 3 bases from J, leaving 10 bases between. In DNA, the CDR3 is TGCAGCGTTGGGGCAGTCGGTGGGGCCAACGTCCTGACTTTC. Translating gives CSVGAVGGANVLTF.

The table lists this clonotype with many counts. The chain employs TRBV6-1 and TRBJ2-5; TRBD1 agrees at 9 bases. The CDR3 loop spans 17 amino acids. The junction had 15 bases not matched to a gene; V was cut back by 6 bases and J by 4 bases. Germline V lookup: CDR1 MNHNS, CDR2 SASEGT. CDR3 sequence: CASRGDGQGHRVETQYF. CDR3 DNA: TGTGCCAGCAGGGGAGATGGACAGGGGCACCGTGTAGAGACCCAGTACTTC.

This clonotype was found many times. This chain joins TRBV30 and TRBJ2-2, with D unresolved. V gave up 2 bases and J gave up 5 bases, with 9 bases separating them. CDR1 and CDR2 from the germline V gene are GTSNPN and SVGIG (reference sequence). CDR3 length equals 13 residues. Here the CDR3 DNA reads TGTGCCTGGAGTATGACCCTGACCGGGGAGCTGTTTTTT. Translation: CAWSMTLTGELFF. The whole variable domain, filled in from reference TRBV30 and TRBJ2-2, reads SQTIHQWPATLVQPVGSPLSLECTVEGTSNPNLYWYRQAAGRGLQLLFYSVGIGQISSEVPQNLSASRPQDRQFILSSKKLLLSDSGFYLCAWSMTLTGELFFGEGSRLTVL.

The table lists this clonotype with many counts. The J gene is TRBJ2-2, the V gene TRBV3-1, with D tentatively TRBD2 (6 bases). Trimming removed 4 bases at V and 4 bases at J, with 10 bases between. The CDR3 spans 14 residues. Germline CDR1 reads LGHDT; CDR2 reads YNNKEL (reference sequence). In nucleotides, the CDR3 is TGTGCCAGCAGCCGGGACTCGAGCACCGGGGAGCTGTTTTTT. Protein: CASSRDSSTGELFF.

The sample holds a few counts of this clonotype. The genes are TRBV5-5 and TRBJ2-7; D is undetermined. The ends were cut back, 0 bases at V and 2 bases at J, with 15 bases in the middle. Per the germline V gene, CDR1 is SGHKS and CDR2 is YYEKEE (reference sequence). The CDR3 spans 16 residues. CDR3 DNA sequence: TGTGCCAGCAGCTTGGACGGGCCCTTCAGCACCTACGAGCAGTACTTC. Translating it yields CASSLDGPFSTYEQYF. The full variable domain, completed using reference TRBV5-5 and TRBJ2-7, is DAGVTQSPTHLIKTRGQQVTLRCSPISGHKSVSWYQQVLGQGPQFIFQYYEKEERGRGNFPDRFSARQFPNYSSELNVNALLLGDSALYLCASSLDGPFSTYEQYFGPGTRLTVT.

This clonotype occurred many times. CDR3 DNA: TGTGCCACCAGTGACCAAGGGACAGGGCGCACAGATACGCAGTATTTT. This gives the protein CATSDQGTGRTDTQYF. This chain joins TRBV24-1 and TRBJ2-3, with 9 nucleotides matching TRBD1. V lost 4 bases to trimming and J lost 1 base; unmatched junction nucleotides: 5. The CDR3 runs to 16 residues. The germline CDR1 and CDR2 sequences are KGHDR and SFDVKD.

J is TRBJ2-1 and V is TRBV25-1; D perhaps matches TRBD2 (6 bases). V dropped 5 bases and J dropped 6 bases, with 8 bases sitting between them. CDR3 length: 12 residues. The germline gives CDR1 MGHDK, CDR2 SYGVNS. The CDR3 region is CASSIGGNEQFF. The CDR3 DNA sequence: TGTGCCAGCAGTATCGGGGGCAATGAGCAGTTCTTC.

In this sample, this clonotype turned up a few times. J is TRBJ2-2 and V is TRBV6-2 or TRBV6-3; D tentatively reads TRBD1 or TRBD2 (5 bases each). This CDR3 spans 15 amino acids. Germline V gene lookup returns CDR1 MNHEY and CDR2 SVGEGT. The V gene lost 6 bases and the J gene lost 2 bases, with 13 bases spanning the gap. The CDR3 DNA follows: TGTGCCAGCAGAACCGGGACCACCAACACCGGGGAGCTGTTTTTT. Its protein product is CASRTGTTNTGELFF.

The CDR3 DNA reads as TGCGCCAGCAGTGAGTTGGGAGGGATTCAGCCCCAGCATTTT. It codes for CASSELGGIQPQHF. The gene calls are TRBV10-2 and TRBJ1-5, with D unresolved. Trimming removed 1 base at V and 6 bases at J, with 10 bases between. The V gene's germline CDR1 is WSHSY and CDR2 SAAADI. This CDR3 has 14 amino acids.

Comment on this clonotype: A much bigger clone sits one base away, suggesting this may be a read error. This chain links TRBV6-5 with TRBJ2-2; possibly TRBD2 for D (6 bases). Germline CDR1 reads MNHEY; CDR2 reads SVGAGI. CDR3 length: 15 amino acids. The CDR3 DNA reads TGTGCCAGCACCCGGGGACTTGCGAACACCAGGGAGCTGTTTTTT. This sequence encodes CASTRGLANTRELFF.

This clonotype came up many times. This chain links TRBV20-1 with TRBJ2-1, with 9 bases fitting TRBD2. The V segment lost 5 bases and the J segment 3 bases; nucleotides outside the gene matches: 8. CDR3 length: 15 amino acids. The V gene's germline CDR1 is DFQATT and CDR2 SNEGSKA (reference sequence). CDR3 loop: CSAPIAGVYYNEQFF. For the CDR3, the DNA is TGCAGTGCTCCTATAGCGGGAGTTTACTACAATGAGCAGTTCTTC.

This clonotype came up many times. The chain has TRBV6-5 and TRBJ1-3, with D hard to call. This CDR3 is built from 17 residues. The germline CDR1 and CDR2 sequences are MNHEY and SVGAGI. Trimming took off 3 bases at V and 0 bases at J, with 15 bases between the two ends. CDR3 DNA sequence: TGTGCCAGCAGTTATTTTCAGCCTATTCACTCTGGAAACACCATATATTTT. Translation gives CASSYFQPIHSGNTIYF.

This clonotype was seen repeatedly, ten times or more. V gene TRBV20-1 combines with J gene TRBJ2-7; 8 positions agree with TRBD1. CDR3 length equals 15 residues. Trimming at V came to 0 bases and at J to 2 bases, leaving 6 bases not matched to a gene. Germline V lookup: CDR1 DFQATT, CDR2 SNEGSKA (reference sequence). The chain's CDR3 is CSARDLGQAPYEQYF. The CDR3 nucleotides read TGCAGTGCTAGAGATCTGGGACAGGCCCCCTACGAGCAGTACTTC.

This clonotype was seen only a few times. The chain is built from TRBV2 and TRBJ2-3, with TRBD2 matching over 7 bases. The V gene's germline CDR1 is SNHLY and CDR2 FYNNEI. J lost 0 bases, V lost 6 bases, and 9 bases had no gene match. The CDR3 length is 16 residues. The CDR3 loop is CASRASGLISTDTQYF. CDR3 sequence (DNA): TGTGCCAGCAGGGCTAGCGGACTGATTAGCACAGATACGCAGTATTTT.